These 17 T cell receptor beta chains came from one sample sequenced in a study of low-dose radiotherapy and immunotherapy resistance in tumors. TRAV- and TRBV-specific primers primed first-strand cDNA, covering alpha and beta chains. TCRs underwent 20 PCR cycles of amplification with a constant-region primer and V-primer adapter. TCRdb analysed the reads with MiXCR anew, one entry per CDR3 protein. Among around 13,000 distinct CDR3 sequences listed, over 55% were seen once. The receptor source for this set is a human donor with advanced metastatic prostate, ovarian, gallbladder or colorectal cancer (not recorded which). This table probably holds off-target reads from a library built for another chain.

This chain connects TRBV12-3 or TRBV12-4 to TRBJ2-2; D might be TRBD2 (5 bases). This CDR3 is built from 14 residues. The ends were cut back, 5 bases at V and 9 bases at J, with 16 bases in the middle. CDR3 amino acids: CASSAGRRARELFF. As DNA, the CDR3 is TGTGCCAGCAGTGCAGGCCGGCGGGCCAGGGAGCTGTTTTTT.

The chain recombines TRBV7-9 with TRBJ2-7; TRBD2 matches at 9 bases. J gave up 6 bases and V 6 bases, and 9 bases lay outside the gene matches. This CDR3 is 14 amino acids long. Per the germline V gene, CDR1 is SEHNR and CDR2 is FQNEAQ (reference sequence). CDR3 coding DNA: TGTGCCAGCAGTCCGGGGGTAGCGGGAGCCGAGCAGTACTTC. As protein: CASSPGVAGAEQYF.

This chain uses TRBV11-2 with TRBJ1-5, with TRBD1 matching over 9 bases. Trimming removed 2 bases from V and 0 bases from J; junction bases left unmatched: 5. From germline, CDR1 is SGHAT and CDR2 FQNNGV. CDR3 length equals 17 residues. The CDR3 nucleotides are TGTGCCAGCAGCTTAAGACAGGGGGGGGATAGCAATCAGCCCCAGCATTTT. Translating gives CASSLRQGGDSNQPQHF.

This clonotype was seen only a few times. The chain uses TRBV27 and TRBJ2-5, with TRBD1 matching 10 bases. J gave up 2 bases and V 5 bases, and 5 bases lay outside the gene matches. CDR3 length: 15 amino acids. CDR1 is MNHEY, CDR2 SMNVEV, per germline (reference sequence). Written as DNA, the CDR3 is TGTGCCAGCAGTACGGGACAGGGGTGGCAAGAGACCCAGTACTTC. Amino acid sequence: CASSTGQGWQETQYF.

This sequence joins TRBV28 and TRBJ2-3, with TRBD2 matching over 7 bases. The trim removed 6 bases at V and 4 bases at J, leaving 10 bases unmatched. This CDR3 comprises 15 residues. The germline V gene has CDR1 MDHEN and CDR2 SYDVKM. CDR3: CASRTAGVYSDTQYF. The CDR3 DNA sequence: TGTGCCAGCAGAACCGCGGGAGTTTACTCAGATACGCAGTATTTT.

This clonotype was seen a single time. A much larger clone lies a single base off, so this may be a read error. The gene calls are TRBV5-1 and TRBJ1-1, with 9 bases lining up with TRBD1. This CDR3 has 14 amino acids. Germline V gene data show CDR1 as SGHRS and CDR2 as YFSETQ. The CDR3 sequence is CASSIDRGNTVAFF. The CDR3, as DNA: TGCGCCAGCAGCATAGACAGGGGGAACACTGTAGCTTTCTTT.

V and J are TRBV28 and TRBJ2-7; TRBD2 agrees at 8 bases. V was clipped by 1 base and J by 3 bases; unmatched bases: 2. The CDR3 is 14 residues long. Germline V CDR1 and CDR2: MDHEN, SYDVKM. The CDR3 here is CASSLLAGRYEQYF. Here the CDR3 DNA reads TGTGCCAGCAGTTTATTAGCGGGGCGCTACGAGCAGTACTTC.

Within the sample, this clonotype is medium-sized. The chain is built from TRBV29-1 and TRBJ1-2; 10 bases match TRBD1. The CDR3 spans 13 residues. CDR1 SQVTM and CDR2 ANQGSEA come from the germline V gene. J lost 6 bases, V lost 6 bases, and 7 bases had no gene match. Here the CDR3 DNA reads TGCAGCGTGTCCGGGACAGGGGTGGATGGCTACACCTTC. This sequence encodes CSVSGTGVDGYTF.

The genes are TRBV6-2 or TRBV6-3 and TRBJ1-1; D may be TRBD1 (5 bases). The CDR3 has 13 residues. The germline V and J ends were trimmed by 6 bases and 7 bases, with 15 bases remaining between them. Germline lookup yields CDR1 MNHEY and CDR2 SVGEGT. In nucleotides, the CDR3 is TGTGCCAGCAGGGAAAGGTGGGACGGTGAAGCTTTCTTT. Its protein product is CASRERWDGEAFF.

The gene calls are TRBV7-2 and TRBJ1-5; D is perhaps TRBD1 (5 bases). V was shortened by 5 bases and J by 0 bases, with 14 bases between the two germline ends. Germline V gene lookup returns CDR1 SGHTA and CDR2 FQGNSA. The CDR3 totals 16 residues. The CDR3 loop is CASSPQGTTSNQPQHF. The DNA of the CDR3 is TGTGCCAGCAGCCCTCAGGGTACGACTAGCAATCAGCCCCAGCATTTT.

This clonotype has just one count. This chain uses TRBV14 with TRBJ2-1, with D unclear. Per the germline V gene, CDR1 is SGHDN and CDR2 is FVKESK. V was trimmed by 1 base and J by 2 bases, leaving 15 bases between them. The CDR3 is 17 residues long. The CDR3 sequence is CASSQVRKRKPYNEQFF. DNA for the CDR3: TGTGCCAGCAGCCAAGTGAGGAAGCGTAAACCCTACAATGAGCAGTTCTTC.

This clonotype was observed a single time. The chain employs TRBV18 and TRBJ1-1; 8 nucleotides line up with TRBD1. The CDR3 length is 15 residues. Germline assignment: CDR1 KGHSH and CDR2 LQKENI. Germline trimming cut 3 bases from V and 5 bases from J; bases unmatched to any gene: 8. For the CDR3, the DNA is TGTGCCAGCTCACCCGGGACAGGCTGGGTGACTGAAGCTTTCTTT. Translation gives CASSPGTGWVTEAFF.

The V call is TRBV7-2, the J call TRBJ2-1, with D possibly being TRBD2 (6 bases). Looked up from germline, CDR1 is SGHTA and CDR2 is FQGNSA. The V and J ends lost 2 bases and 2 bases respectively, with 10 bases between them. The CDR3 is made up of 15 amino acids. The CDR3 region is CASSLTPGAYNEQFF. The CDR3 DNA reads TGTGCCAGCAGCTTAACCCCGGGGGCCTACAATGAGCAGTTCTTC.

The chain has TRBV11-2 and TRBJ1-3; possible D gene TRBD1, 6 bases. This CDR3 region has 18 residues. Trimming stripped 0 bases from V and 0 bases from J, with 15 bases between. Germline lookup yields CDR1 SGHAT and CDR2 FQNNGV. CDR3: CASSLDTPGHFSGNTIYF. The CDR3 DNA reads as TGTGCCAGCAGCTTAGATACCCCGGGACATTTCTCTGGAAACACCATATATTTT.

This clonotype has more than one count but fewer than ten. The chain joins TRBV28 to TRBJ1-2, with 7 bases that match TRBD1. The germline CDR1 and CDR2 sequences are MDHEN and SYDVKM. The CDR3 runs to 14 residues. V shed 7 bases and J 5 bases; nucleotides not matched to a gene: 10. CDR3 bases: TGTGCCAGCACCTTGACCGGGACAGTATATGGCTACACCTTC. It encodes CASTLTGTVYGYTF.

The CDR3 nucleotides are TGCGCCAGCAGCTTGGCCCAGGGGACCTCGGGGGTGGAGACCCAGTACTTC. Encoded protein: CASSLAQGTSGVETQYF. V is TRBV5-1 and J is TRBJ2-5, with D perhaps assigned TRBD1 or TRBD2 (6 bases each). The CDR3 spans 17 residues. Germline V CDR1 and CDR2: SGHRS, YFSETQ. V dropped 0 bases and J dropped 5 bases, with 20 bases sitting between them.

This clonotype was seen only a few times. This chain uses TRBV6-2 or TRBV6-3 with TRBJ1-1; 11 nucleotides line up with TRBD1. With V trimmed by 4 bases and J by 6 bases, 13 bases remained unmatched. Germline V gene lookup returns CDR1 MNHEY and CDR2 SVGEGT. The length of the CDR3 is 17 residues. CDR3 bases: TGTGCCAGCAGTTCTTTCATCCCGGGACAGGGGGGTCCTGAAGCTTTCTTT. Translating gives CASSSFIPGQGGPEAFF.